The 17 T cell receptor beta chains given below trace back to one sample, sequenced in a study of shared T cell receptors in the human thymus. Generated by immunoSEQ multiplex PCR, the TCRdb table keeps only in-frame clones and is missing some. The table has 600,000 or so clones, more than 70% seen once. The sample was also reused in another study, on human thymus T cells.

Source material: thymocytes. Receptor source: a boy in the first two years of life with a congenital heart defect.

This clone was counted a single time. The J gene is TRBJ2-7, the V gene TRBV6-1; 7 nucleotides match TRBD2. Germline CDR1 MNHNS, CDR2 SASEGT. V was pared by 6 bases and J by 3 bases, with 11 bases of the junction left unmatched. The CDR3 has 15 amino acids. The CDR3 loop is CASSERLADLYEQYF. Here the CDR3 DNA reads TGTGCCAGCAGCGAACGGCTAGCGGACCTCTACGAGCAGTACTTC.

V is TRBV6-6 and J is TRBJ2-1; 7 bases line up with TRBD1. Per germline, CDR1 MNHNY and CDR2 SVGAGI (reference sequence). With 9 bases clipped from V and 4 bases from J, the junction kept 3 bases outside the gene matches. This CDR3 is 12 amino acids long. CDR3 sequence (DNA): TGTGCCAGTACCAGGGGGTACAATGAGCAGTTCTTC. It yields the protein CASTRGYNEQFF.

The J gene is TRBJ2-3, the V gene TRBV7-2; TRBD2 matches at 13 bases. This CDR3 is 18 amino acids long. J lost 3 bases, V lost 2 bases, and 8 bases had no gene match. The germline CDR1 and CDR2 sequences are SGHTA and FQGNSA. The CDR3 loop is CASSLRTSGSVGTDTQYF. Here the CDR3 DNA reads TGTGCCAGCAGCTTACGGACTAGCGGGAGTGTCGGGACAGATACGCAGTATTTT.

The V call is TRBV19, the J call TRBJ1-1, with D possibly TRBD1 on 6 matching bases. The germline V and J ends were trimmed by 6 bases and 4 bases, with 12 bases remaining between them. CDR1 is LNHDA and CDR2 is SQIVND in the germline V gene (reference sequence). The length of the CDR3 is 13 residues. The CDR3 sequence: CASSLNRATEAFF. In nucleotides, the CDR3 is TGTGCCAGTAGCCTAAACAGGGCCACTGAAGCTTTCTTT.

V gene TRBV27 combines with J gene TRBJ2-7; D possibly corresponds to TRBD1 (8 bases). The CDR3 runs 14 residues. CDR1 and CDR2 from the germline V gene are MNHEY and SMNVEV (reference sequence). With 4 bases removed from V and 4 bases from J, the gap between germline ends came to 14 bases. The CDR3: CASSSTGEGYEQYF. The CDR3 DNA reads TGTGCCAGCAGTTCGACAGGGGAGGGTTACGAGCAGTACTTC.

This chain joins TRBV11-2 and TRBJ2-5, with 8 bases matching TRBD2. The CDR3 runs 15 residues. V was pared by 5 bases and J by 7 bases, with 12 bases of the junction left unmatched. Germline-derived CDR1 and CDR2 are SGHAT and FQNNGV. CDR3 coding DNA: TGTGCCAGCAGCCTAAAAGCGGGGGCGGAGGCGACCCAGTACTTC. Its translation is CASSLKAGAEATQYF.

This chain connects TRBV28 to TRBJ2-3, with TRBD2 matching 10 bases. Germline assignment: CDR1 MDHEN and CDR2 SYDVKM. V was clipped by 7 bases and J by 1 base; unmatched bases: 5. The CDR3 has 15 amino acids. CDR3 residues: CASNHLAGGTDTQYF. The CDR3 DNA reads as TGTGCCAGCAATCACCTAGCGGGGGGCACAGATACGCAGTATTTT.

The gene calls are TRBV20-1 and TRBJ1-2, with 7 bases aligning to TRBD1. The germline V gene encodes CDR1 DFQATT and CDR2 SNEGSKA (reference sequence). CDR3 length: 11 residues. CDR3 DNA: TGCAGGGGGACAGCACGCCATGGCTACACCTTC. Amino acid sequence: CRGTARHGYTF.

This chain joins TRBV14 and TRBJ2-4; 9 bases agree with TRBD1. Germline V gene lookup returns CDR1 SGHDN and CDR2 FVKESK. Trimming cost V 0 bases and J 4 bases; bases outside gene matches: 4. CDR3 length equals 16 residues. For the CDR3, the DNA is TGTGCCAGCAGCCAAGACGCGACAGGGGGTAAAAACATTCAGTACTTC. Translating gives CASSQDATGGKNIQYF. Complete variable domain (other parts from reference TRBV14 and TRBJ2-4): EAGVTQFPSHSVIEKGQTVTLRCDPISGHDNLYWYRRVMGKEIKFLLHFVKESKQDESGMPNNRFLAERTGGTYSTLKVQPAELEDSGVYFCASSQDATGGKNIQYFGAGTRLSVL.

This clone showed up just once. V usage is TRBV15 and J usage is TRBJ1-5; D gene ambiguous. Germline V gene data show CDR1 as LNHNV and CDR2 as YYDKDF (reference sequence). V lost 0 bases and J lost 2, with 29 bases in between. This CDR3 has 22 amino acids. DNA for the CDR3: TGTGCCACCAGCAGAGATCTCTTTGGAGGGCGCGCCTCATTATATGGCAATCAGCCCCAGCATTTT. Residues: CATSRDLFGGRASLYGNQPQHF.

This rearrangement joins TRBV19 to TRBJ2-1; D perhaps matches TRBD2 (5 bases). The CDR3 runs 16 residues. From germline, CDR1 is LNHDA and CDR2 SQIVND (reference sequence). Deletions cut 3 bases from V and 4 bases from J, with 16 bases between. The CDR3 DNA reads as TGTGCCAGTAGTATCCGCCGTAGAGGGTCGTACAATGAGCAGTTCTTC. Its protein is CASSIRRRGSYNEQFF.

This sequence joins TRBV4-1 and TRBJ1-5, with no clear D. The CDR3 sequence is 17 residues long. Germline assignment: CDR1 MGHRA and CDR2 YSYEKL. V lost 0 bases, J lost 3 bases, and 15 bases lay in between. CDR3 residues: CASSQDARLGVNQPQHF. The CDR3 DNA is TGCGCCAGCAGCCAAGATGCCCGCCTAGGTGTCAATCAGCCCCAGCATTTT.

The J gene is TRBJ1-6, the V gene TRBV4-1, with 12 bases lining up with TRBD1. CDR3 length: 14 amino acids. Germline V gene data show CDR1 as MGHRA and CDR2 as YSYEKL. With V trimmed by 8 bases and J by 11 bases, 7 bases remained unmatched. The CDR3, as DNA: TGCGCCAGCGAGCTGGGACAGGGGGCTACACCCCTCCACTTT. Its protein product is CASELGQGATPLHF.

This clone has just one count. The chain uses TRBV11-3 and TRBJ2-1; D is possibly TRBD2 (6 bases). Germline V gene data show CDR1 as SGHNT and CDR2 as YENEEA. V was shortened by 5 bases and J by 5 bases, with 13 bases between the two germline ends. The CDR3 covers 14 residues. The CDR3 DNA sequence: TGTGCCAGCAGCATGTCCCGGGAGAACAATGAGCAGTTCTTC. Its protein product is CASSMSRENNEQFF.

The chain joins TRBV7-6 to TRBJ2-1; 10 positions match TRBD2. CDR3 length: 15 amino acids. V trimming: 5 bases; J trimming: 7 bases; junction bases outside the gene matches: 8. Germline V CDR1 and CDR2: SGHVS, FNYEAQ. CDR3 amino acids: CASSRLAGVENEQFF. CDR3 bases: TGTGCCAGCAGCCGTCTAGCGGGAGTTGAAAATGAGCAGTTCTTC.

The rearrangement uses TRBV6-1 and TRBJ1-1; possibly TRBD1 for D (5 bases). The CDR3 runs to 16 residues. Germline V gives CDR1 MNHNS, CDR2 SASEGT. V was cut by 0 bases and J by 6 bases, with 17 bases left in between. CDR3 sequence: CASSEAVGGGFPEAFF. The DNA of the CDR3 is TGTGCCAGCAGTGAAGCAGTTGGTGGGGGGTTCCCTGAAGCTTTCTTT.

The genes are TRBV14 and TRBJ1-1; D is perhaps TRBD1 (6 bases). Germline CDR1 and CDR2: SGHDN and FVKESK. This CDR3 region has 13 residues. Between the trimmed V and J ends, which lost 2 bases and 5 bases, there was a span of 9 bases. The DNA for the CDR3 is TGTGCCAGCAGCCAAAGGGGGGGAACTGAAGCTTTCTTT. The encoded protein is CASSQRGGTEAFF.